One sample yielded the 23 T cell receptor beta chains listed below, sequenced in a study of T cells after posttransplantation cyclophosphamide. The assay was immunoSEQ multiplex PCR, and TCRdb's table has in-frame clones only and misses some. The record shows 5,900 or so clones for this sample, with no singletons present. A marrow graft followed busulfan-fludarabine conditioning, with cyclophosphamide on days +3 and +4. Sequencing was performed on PBMCs, taken after allogeneic stem cell transplant with posttransplant cyclophosphamide. Receptors were obtained from a female patient younger than 45 who received an allogeneic stem cell transplant from an unrelated donor, was CMV-positive, and had acute and chronic GVHD. The graft donor may be the source of some T cells.

There are many counts of this clone. The chain uses TRBV13 and TRBJ2-2; weak D call: TRBD1 (5 bases). The CDR3 contains 17 residues. Trimming took 5 bases from V and 4 from J, leaving 20 bases between them. Germline CDR1 is PRHDT and CDR2 is FYEKMQ (reference sequence). As DNA, the CDR3 is TGTGCCAGCAGCCCCCCGACAGCACTTCCATCCACCGGGGAGCTGTTTTTT. It specifies CASSPPTALPSTGELFF.

This clone occurred many times. This chain links TRBV18 with TRBJ2-1, with 7 bases fitting TRBD2. The trim removed 6 bases at V and 5 bases at J, leaving 10 bases unmatched. CDR3 length equals 15 residues. CDR1 is KGHSH, CDR2 LQKENI, per germline. CDR3 DNA sequence: TGTGCCAGCTCGCACTCTAGCGGCGAGGACAATGAGCAGTTCTTC. It is translated as CASSHSSGEDNEQFF. Full variable domain (rest looked up from reference TRBV18 and TRBJ2-1): NAGVMQNPRHLVRRRGQEARLRCSPMKGHSHVYWYRQLPEEGLKFMVYLQKENIIDESGMPKERFSAEFPKEGPSILRIQQVVRGDSAAYFCASSHSSGEDNEQFFGPGTRLTVL.

By share, this clone ranks as medium-sized. The gene calls are TRBV2 and TRBJ1-4, with 10 bases identical to TRBD1. The CDR3 has 16 amino acids. CDR1 is SNHLY and CDR2 is FYNNEI in the germline V gene. J was trimmed by 0 bases and V by 6 bases; bases with no gene match: 4. For the CDR3, the DNA is TGTGCCAGCAGCCCCGACAGGGGGCCAACTAATGAAAAACTGTTTTTT. Translating gives CASSPDRGPTNEKLFF.

Ten or more counts support this clone. The genes are TRBV20-1 and TRBJ2-5; D not resolved. The CDR3 is made up of 11 amino acids. V lost 5 bases to trimming and J lost 5 bases, with 9 bases between them. The germline gives CDR1 DFQATT, CDR2 SNEGSKA (reference sequence). The CDR3 sequence: CSAPTGETQYF. The CDR3 DNA reads TGCAGTGCTCCCACCGGGGAGACCCAGTACTTC.

This clone was found many times. The chain couples TRBV5-1 to TRBJ2-1, with 8 bases aligning to TRBD2. CDR3 size: 16 residues. Trimming took 1 base from V and 4 from J; bases not matched to a gene: 7. In germline, CDR1 is SGHRS, CDR2 YFSETQ. The CDR3 sequence: CASSLSTGGPYNEQFF. Written as DNA, the CDR3 is TGCGCCAGCAGCTTGTCAACGGGAGGGCCTTACAATGAGCAGTTCTTC. The full variable domain, rest sourced from reference TRBV5-1 and TRBJ2-1, is KAGVTQTPRYLIKTRGQQVTLSCSPISGHRSVSWYQQTPGQGLQFLFEYFSETQRNKGNFPGRFSGRQFSNSRSEMNVSTLELGDSALYLCASSLSTGGPYNEQFFGPGTRLTVL.

This clone was detected many times. The chain joins TRBV12-5 to TRBJ1-2; possible D gene TRBD1, 6 bases. Trimming cost V 1 base and J 4 bases, with 13 bases left between them. There are 15 residues in the CDR3. The germline gives CDR1 LGHNT, CDR2 FRNRAP. The CDR3 region is CASGLAGVRSYGYTF. The DNA for the CDR3 is TGTGCTAGTGGTTTGGCAGGGGTACGATCCTATGGCTACACCTTC.

This clone was counted at least ten times. The gene calls are TRBV7-9 and TRBJ2-2; D may be TRBD2 (6 bases). V lost 3 bases, J lost 4 bases, and 6 bases lay in between. CDR1 and CDR2 from the germline V gene are SEHNR and FQNEAQ (reference sequence). The length of the CDR3 is 13 residues. Written as DNA, the CDR3 is TGTGCCAGCAGCTTGGGAGGCACCGGGGAGCTGTTTTTT. This sequence encodes CASSLGGTGELFF. Full variable domain (missing parts from reference TRBV7-9 and TRBJ2-2): DTGVSQNPRHKITKRGQNVTFRCDPISEHNRLYWYRQTLGQGPEFLTYFQNEAQLEKSRLLSDRFSAERPKGSFSTLEIQRTEQGDSAMYLCASSLGGTGELFFGEGSRLTVL.

This clone was recorded at least ten times. V is TRBV6-1 and J is TRBJ1-1; D is unresolved. Germline loops: CDR1 MNHNS, CDR2 SASEGT. The CDR3 totals 13 residues. Trimming cost V 5 bases and J 1 base, with 8 bases left between them. The CDR3 region has the DNA TGTGCCAGCAGTTTTGCGGGGAACACTGAAGCTTTCTTT. Amino acids: CASSFAGNTEAFF.

Many counts were recorded for this clone. The chain has TRBV5-4 and TRBJ2-7; the D gene is possibly TRBD1 (6 bases). CDR3 length: 14 residues. Germline-derived CDR1 and CDR2 are SGHNT and YYREEE (reference sequence). V was pared by 4 bases and J by 2 bases, with 13 bases between. The CDR3: CASSPPQGTYEQYF. The CDR3, as DNA: TGTGCCAGCAGCCCCCCCCAGGGGACCTACGAGCAGTACTTC.

This clone was seen repeatedly, ten times or more. The chain recombines TRBV5-1 with TRBJ2-2, with 9 bases that match TRBD1. This CDR3 region has 16 residues. Germline CDR1 is SGHRS and CDR2 is YFSETQ. J gave up 6 bases and V 3 bases, and 9 bases lay outside the gene matches. CDR3 sequence (DNA): TGCGCCAGCAGCTGGGACAGGGTCGGGGGTTCCGGGGAGCTGTTTTTT. Amino acid sequence: CASSWDRVGGSGELFF.

This clone was counted many times. The J gene is TRBJ2-7, the V gene TRBV5-1, with D tentatively TRBD1 (6 bases). The V gene's germline CDR1 is SGHRS and CDR2 YFSETQ. The length of the CDR3 is 14 residues. The ends were cut back, 2 bases at V and 1 base at J, with 10 bases in the middle. The CDR3 nucleotides read TGCGCCAGCAGCTTCCTACAGGGATCCTACGAGCAGTACTTC. Its translation: CASSFLQGSYEQYF.

In its sample, this clone was seen many times. The rearrangement links TRBV11-2 to TRBJ2-3, with 9 bases aligning to TRBD2. Per the germline V gene, CDR1 is SGHAT and CDR2 is FQNNGV. Trimming at V came to 5 bases and at J to 3 bases, leaving 18 bases not matched to a gene. The length of the CDR3 is 19 residues. The CDR3 DNA is TGTGCCAGCAGCCTTCTTACGTCTAGCGGGATGGTAAGGACAGATACGCAGTATTTT. Translation: CASSLLTSSGMVRTDTQYF.

By share, this clone ranks as medium-sized. V gene TRBV7-8 combines with J gene TRBJ2-1; no clear D gene. CDR1 and CDR2 from the germline V gene are SGHVS and FQNEAQ. The CDR3 runs 15 residues. V was trimmed by 7 bases and J by 1 base, leaving 14 bases between them. The CDR3 here is CASTFWSRSYNEQFF. Here the CDR3 DNA reads TGTGCCAGCACTTTTTGGTCTAGATCCTACAATGAGCAGTTCTTC.

This clone has a count of ten or more. The chain couples TRBV7-9 to TRBJ2-7; 10 bases fit TRBD1. CDR1 SEHNR and CDR2 FQNEAQ come from the germline V gene (reference sequence). Trimming at V came to 4 bases and at J to 5 bases, leaving 5 bases not matched to a gene. The CDR3 runs to 14 residues. The CDR3 nucleotides are TGTGCCAGCAGCTCCACCGGGACAGGGGACGAGCAGTACTTC. Translated, it gives CASSSTGTGDEQYF.

This clone was counted ten times or more. The chain has TRBV29-1 and TRBJ2-5; D remains ambiguous. The ends were cut back, 2 bases at V and 3 bases at J, with 7 bases in the middle. There are 12 residues in the CDR3. CDR1 is SQVTM, CDR2 ANQGSEA, per germline. The CDR3 sequence is CSVENREETQYF. CDR3 in DNA: TGCAGCGTTGAAAACAGAGAAGAGACCCAGTACTTC. The variable domain in full, with the rest retrieved from reference TRBV29-1 and TRBJ2-5, is SAVISQKPSRDICQRGTSLTIQCQVDSQVTMMFWYRQQPGQSLTLIATANQGSEATYESGFVIDKFPISRPNLTFSTLTVSNMSPEDSSIYLCSVENREETQYFGPGTRLLVL.

There are a few counts of this clone. This is likely an artifact of a read error, given a far larger clone one base away. Because it lacks the conserved phenylalanine or tryptophan at the end, this CDR3 is likely a read error. The chain is built from TRBV30 and TRBJ2-6; no clear D. In germline, CDR1 is GTSNPN, CDR2 SVGIG (reference sequence). The CDR3 sequence is 13 residues long. Trimming pared 4 bases from V and 0 bases from J, leaving 4 bases between. The CDR3 region is CAWTLSGANVLTL. CDR3 coding DNA: TGTGCCTGGACCCTCTCTGGGGCCAACGTCCTGACTCTC.

By share, this clone counts as medium-sized. The genes are TRBV30 and TRBJ2-7, with TRBD1 matching 10 bases. Looked up from germline, CDR1 is GTSNPN and CDR2 is SVGIG (reference sequence). V lost 7 bases to trimming and J lost 8 bases; unmatched junction nucleotides: 20. The CDR3 loop spans 16 amino acids. The CDR3 DNA is TGTGCCTCTACCGGGACAGGGGCCGGTTCGTACTCGAAGCAGTACTTC. Residues: CASTGTGAGSYSKQYF.

This clone was recorded many times. V is TRBV9 and J is TRBJ1-1; D may be TRBD1 (5 bases). The CDR3 spans 15 residues. V gave up 4 bases and J gave up 1 base, with 14 bases separating them. From germline, CDR1 is SGDLS and CDR2 YYNGEE. The CDR3 loop reads CASSPVGQRNTEAFF. CDR3 DNA sequence: TGTGCCAGCAGCCCCGTGGGGCAGCGGAACACTGAAGCTTTCTTT.

There are many counts of this clone. This chain joins TRBV5-8 and TRBJ2-1; no clear D. Trimming removed 1 base from V and 7 bases from J, with 9 bases in between. The CDR3 totals 13 residues. Germline-derived CDR1 and CDR2 are SGHTS and YDEGEE. The CDR3, as DNA: TGTGCCAGCAGCTTGATCCCCCGGAATGAGCAGTTCTTC. Translated, it gives CASSLIPRNEQFF.

This clone was seen ten or more times. This chain links TRBV7-3 with TRBJ2-1; D is possibly TRBD2 (6 bases). This CDR3 is 16 amino acids long. Germline CDR1 reads SGHTA; CDR2 reads FQGTGA. V dropped 1 base and J dropped 6 bases, with 16 bases sitting between them. CDR3 DNA sequence: TGTGCCAGCAGCTTAAAGCGCGGGAAGAGTCCCAATGAGCAGTTCTTC. Residues: CASSLKRGKSPNEQFF.

In its sample, this clone was seen many times. J is TRBJ2-7 and V is TRBV19; a weak D match, TRBD2 (6 bases). Germline CDR1 and CDR2: LNHDA and SQIVND (reference sequence). The V and J ends lost 3 bases and 7 bases respectively, with 13 bases between them. The CDR3 runs 13 residues. The CDR3: CASSIGGGGEQYF. The CDR3 DNA reads as TGTGCCAGTAGTATCGGAGGTGGGGGGGAGCAGTACTTC.

The rearrangement links TRBV29-1 to TRBJ2-3; 7 bases align to TRBD1. Germline CDR1 SQVTM, CDR2 ANQGSEA. The CDR3 contains 13 residues. V lost 8 bases to trimming and J lost 5 bases; unmatched junction nucleotides: 10. The CDR3 protein is CSTSGQRKDTQYF. CDR3 nucleotides: TGCAGCACCTCGGGACAGCGAAAAGATACGCAGTATTTT.

This clone was counted ten times or more. The rearrangement joins TRBV6-1 to TRBJ1-1; 11 bases are shared with TRBD1. V dropped 10 bases and J dropped 4; count of bases not matched to a gene: 11. Germline loops: CDR1 MNHNS, CDR2 SASEGT. This CDR3 region has 15 residues. The DNA for the CDR3 is TGTGCCACTCAGGACAGGGGGCTTTTCTTCACTGAAGCTTTCTTT. Protein: CATQDRGLFFTEAFF.